The clone carrying this TCR beta chain was seen only a few times. Amplification used 60 Vbeta primers and 13 Jbeta primers. The method was immunoSEQ multiplex PCR; TCRdb's version includes in-frame clones alone and lacks a portion of them. Of roughly 190,000 clones listed, 70% to 80% are singletons. These data belong to a study of cytomegalovirus exposure and HLA in healthy donors. This clonotype was sampled from a woman under 40 in good health and CMV-seropositive. The sample comprised PBMCs.

The CDR3, as DNA: TGTGCCAGCAGGGACAGCCCCAACACTGAAGCTTTCTTT. Amino acids: CASRDSPNTEAFF. The rearrangement uses TRBV6-1 and TRBJ1-1; D may be TRBD1 (6 bases). The CDR3 runs 13 residues. Trimming cost V 6 bases and J 2 bases, with 10 bases left between them. The germline V gene has CDR1 MNHNS and CDR2 SASEGT.